This entry lists 28 T cell receptor beta chains sequenced from one sample in a study of shared clonotypes between healthy human individuals. Some clones are missing from TCRdb's copy, which holds only in-frame ones; the method was immunoSEQ multiplex PCR. The sample includes some 510,000 clones, 79% seen only once; the top ten take about an eighth. Sequenced sample: PBMCs. The source of these receptors is a woman between 35 and 50 years old in good health. Some clones in this sample may be carry-over from other donors' samples.

This clone was detected once. The chain couples TRBV5-5 to TRBJ2-7; TRBD2 matches at 8 bases. The CDR3 totals 14 residues. V gave up 1 base and J gave up 3 bases; unmatched junction bases: 3. Germline V gene data show CDR1 as SGHKS and CDR2 as YYEKEE (reference sequence). CDR3 coding DNA: TGTGCCAGCAGCTTGACTAGCGGTTACTACGAGCAGTACTTC. Encoded protein: CASSLTSGYYEQYF.

J is TRBJ1-6 and V is TRBV4-2, with 10 bases fitting TRBD1. The CDR3 length is 16 residues. After removal of 3 bases from V and 7 bases from J, the junction contained 6 bases not matched to a gene. Germline lookup yields CDR1 LGHNA and CDR2 YNFKEQ. As DNA, the CDR3 is TGTGCCAGCAGCCAGGGACAGGGGATTGGGAATTCACCCCTCCACTTT. Translation gives CASSQGQGIGNSPLHF.

In its sample, this clone was seen a few times. The genes are TRBV10-3 and TRBJ1-2; unclear D gene. V was trimmed by 8 bases and J by 4 bases, leaving 11 bases between them. Germline loops: CDR1 ENHRY, CDR2 SYGVKD. The CDR3 has 12 amino acids. The DNA for the CDR3 is TGTGCCATCGCCGCGGGCAGCTATGGCTACACCTTC. Translated, it gives CAIAAGSYGYTF.

The chain joins TRBV28 to TRBJ2-3; TRBD2 matches at 9 bases. CDR3 size: 15 residues. Germline V gene lookup returns CDR1 MDHEN and CDR2 SYDVKM. V was pared by 7 bases and J by 2 bases, with 7 bases of the junction left unmatched. CDR3 loop: CASNPSGRSTDTQYF. CDR3 nucleotide sequence: TGTGCCAGCAACCCGAGCGGGAGGTCCACAGATACGCAGTATTTT.

V gene TRBV18 combines with J gene TRBJ2-1, with D possibly called TRBD1 or TRBD2 (5 bases each). The CDR3 has 15 amino acids. Trimming left V 3 bases short and J 6 bases short, with 15 bases between. In germline, CDR1 is KGHSH, CDR2 LQKENI. The DNA of the CDR3 is TGTGCCAGCTCACCCGGGACCCTCCGAGCCAATGAGCAGTTCTTC. It yields the protein CASSPGTLRANEQFF.

The genes are TRBV29-1 and TRBJ1-3; D is ambiguous. Trimming left V 4 bases short and J 3 bases short, with 13 bases between. Germline assignment: CDR1 SQVTM and CDR2 ANQGSEA. This CDR3 has 14 residues. The CDR3 is CSVGNLAGGNTIYF. CDR3 in DNA: TGCAGCGTTGGAAACTTGGCAGGTGGAAACACCATATATTTT.

The rearrangement uses TRBV9 and TRBJ2-2, with D maybe TRBD1 (6 bases). The CDR3 covers 15 residues. V was pared by 2 bases and J by 7 bases, with 15 bases between. Germline V gene sequence: CDR1 SGDLS, CDR2 YYNGEE. This CDR3 is CASSVLAGADGELFF. The DNA of the CDR3 is TGTGCCAGCAGCGTTTTAGCAGGGGCGGACGGGGAGCTGTTTTTT.

This chain connects TRBV5-4 to TRBJ1-4; TRBD1 matches 9 bases. Germline V lookup: CDR1 SGHNT, CDR2 YYREEE (reference sequence). The CDR3 is 15 amino acids. The V segment lost 2 bases and the J segment 8 bases; nucleotides outside the gene matches: 7. The CDR3 here is CASSLTGGMGEKLFF. CDR3 DNA: TGTGCCAGCAGCTTAACAGGGGGCATGGGGGAAAAACTGTTTTTT.

The J gene is TRBJ2-5, the V gene TRBV6-5; the D call may be TRBD1 or TRBD2 (5 bases each). Trimming removed 6 bases from V and 5 bases from J, with 16 bases in between. The CDR3 sequence is 14 residues long. Germline V CDR1 and CDR2: MNHEY, SVGAGI. CDR3 nucleotide sequence: TGTGCCAGCAGCCCACTAGGGGTCGGGGAGACCCAGTACTTC. It codes for CASSPLGVGETQYF.

V is TRBV19 and J is TRBJ2-7; 9 nucleotides line up with TRBD1. The germline gives CDR1 LNHDA, CDR2 SQIVND (reference sequence). CDR3 length: 15 amino acids. The junction had 11 bases not matched to a gene; V was cut back by 5 bases and J by 6 bases. CDR3 in DNA: TGTGCCAGTAGTCCCACCGGGACAGGGATGATCGAGCAGTACTTC. It yields the protein CASSPTGTGMIEQYF.

V gene TRBV18 combines with J gene TRBJ2-5; D is ambiguous. The CDR3 length is 14 residues. The V end was cut by 1 base, the J end by 5 bases, with 11 bases between. Germline V gene lookup returns CDR1 KGHSH and CDR2 LQKENI. CDR3 in amino acids: CASSPRQPAETQYF. As DNA, the CDR3 is TGTGCCAGCTCACCACGGCAGCCAGCGGAGACCCAGTACTTC.

This chain uses TRBV7-3 with TRBJ2-3; perhaps TRBD1 as D (5 bases). The CDR3 consists of 13 residues. Trimming shortened V by 2 bases and J by 4 bases, and 7 bases separated the two germline ends. Germline V lookup: CDR1 SGHTA, CDR2 FQGTGA. CDR3 sequence reads: CASSLQGSDTQYF. DNA of the CDR3: TGTGCCAGCAGCTTACAGGGTTCAGATACGCAGTATTTT.

The chain recombines TRBV9 with TRBJ2-2, with 10 bases lining up with TRBD2. V dropped 2 bases and J dropped 4; count of bases not matched to a gene: 5. Germline loops: CDR1 SGDLS, CDR2 YYNGEE. CDR3 size: 16 residues. The CDR3, as DNA: TGTGCCAGCAGCGTTGGAGCGGGAGGGCCCACCGGGGAGCTGTTTTTT. Its translation: CASSVGAGGPTGELFF.

This clone was observed a few times. The chain links TRBV6-1 to TRBJ2-7; D call uncertain. CDR1 and CDR2 from the germline V gene are MNHNS and SASEGT. This CDR3 has 13 residues. V was pared by 1 base and J by 0 bases, with 4 bases between. The CDR3 nucleotides are TGTGCCAGCAGTGAAGTGAGCTCCTACGAGCAGTACTTC. This codes for CASSEVSSYEQYF.

A word on this clone: At one end, the junction sequence differs from germline, possibly due to a read error. V usage is TRBV2 and J usage is TRBJ2-2; D remains unclear. This CDR3 spans 14 amino acids. In germline, CDR1 is SNHLY, CDR2 FYNNEI. The CDR3 DNA follows: TGTGCCAGCCGTGATTTAGCGAACACCGGGGAGCTGTTTTTT. Its translation is CASRDLANTGELFF.

The chain joins TRBV30 to TRBJ1-1; possible D gene TRBD1, 5 bases. The CDR3 has 18 residues. Germline V CDR1 and CDR2: GTSNPN, SVGIG (reference sequence). The V end lost 6 bases, the J end lost 0 bases, and 26 bases lay between the germline ends. The CDR3 coding sequence is TGTGCCTGTAAGCTGAGGGGTCTGGGGAGGACCATGAACACTGAAGCTTTCTTT. Translation: CACKLRGLGRTMNTEAFF.

This rearrangement joins TRBV14 to TRBJ2-1, with D unresolved. Germline CDR1 and CDR2: SGHDN and FVKESK. The CDR3 runs to 13 residues. With 1 base removed from V and 6 bases from J, the gap between germline ends came to 7 bases. The CDR3 DNA is TGTGCCAGCAGCCAAGGGCTCGGCAATGAGCAGTTCTTC. Translated, it gives CASSQGLGNEQFF.

The chain carries TRBV5-1 and TRBJ2-1; 14 bases map to TRBD2. Germline values: CDR1 SGHRS, CDR2 YFSETQ. Unmatched junction bases numbered 4, after V lost 4 bases and J lost 7 bases. The length of the CDR3 is 15 residues. CDR3 protein: CASSGTSGRINEQFF. In DNA, the CDR3 is TGCGCCAGCAGCGGGACTAGCGGGAGAATAAATGAGCAGTTCTTC. The variable domain in full, with the rest retrieved from reference TRBV5-1 and TRBJ2-1, is KAGVTQTPRYLIKTRGQQVTLSCSPISGHRSVSWYQQTPGQGLQFLFEYFSETQRNKGNFPGRFSGRQFSNSRSEMNVSTLELGDSALYLCASSGTSGRINEQFFGPGTRLTVL.

CDR3 coding DNA: TGTGCCAGCAGCTGGAGCGGGAAAACCGGGGAGCTGTTTTTT. It is translated as CASSWSGKTGELFF. This chain uses TRBV7-6 with TRBJ2-2; 7 nucleotides agree with TRBD2. The CDR3 totals 14 residues. Germline-derived CDR1 and CDR2 are SGHVS and FNYEAQ. V shed 4 bases, J shed 5 bases, and the junction held 4 bases outside the gene matches.

This clone was seen a few times. The chain has TRBV11-1 and TRBJ1-1, with 7 positions matching TRBD1. Germline assignment: CDR1 SGHAT and CDR2 FQDESV (reference sequence). After removal of 4 bases from V and 1 base from J, the junction contained 6 bases not matched to a gene. The CDR3 length is 15 residues. CDR3: CASSSARDRNTEAFF. CDR3 nucleotides: TGTGCCAGCAGCTCGGCTAGGGACAGGAACACTGAAGCTTTCTTT.

V is TRBV18 and J is TRBJ2-3; unclear D gene. Trimming removed 0 bases at V and 5 bases at J, with 9 bases between. CDR1 and CDR2 from the germline V gene are KGHSH and LQKENI. This CDR3 has 14 residues. CDR3 bases: TGTGCCAGCTCACCACCGGTAATGGGAGATACGCAGTATTTT. Translating it yields CASSPPVMGDTQYF.

This clone appeared a few times. The V gene is TRBV7-2, the J gene TRBJ2-7, with D perhaps matching TRBD1 (5 bases). CDR3 length equals 14 residues. V gave up 1 base and J gave up 6 bases, with 13 bases separating them. Germline-derived CDR1 and CDR2 are SGHTA and FQGNSA. The CDR3 region is CASSLGVGRAEQYF. CDR3 in DNA: TGTGCCAGCAGCTTAGGGGTGGGCAGGGCCGAGCAGTACTTC. The variable domain in full, completed from reference TRBV7-2 and TRBJ2-7, reads GAGVSQSPSNKVTEKGKDVELRCDPISGHTALYWYRQSLGQGLEFLIYFQGNSAPDKSGLPSDRFSAERTGGSVSTLTIQRTQQEDSAVYLCASSLGVGRAEQYFGPGTRLTVT.

The gene calls are TRBV2 and TRBJ2-3, with 7 bases fitting TRBD1. V lost 10 bases, J lost 2 bases, and 3 bases stayed unmatched. Per germline, CDR1 SNHLY and CDR2 FYNNEI. The CDR3 has 12 residues. DNA for the CDR3: TGTGCCACTGGGACAGTCACAGATACGCAGTATTTT. Its protein product is CATGTVTDTQYF.

The chain carries TRBV5-1 and TRBJ1-1, with D hard to call. In germline, CDR1 is SGHRS, CDR2 YFSETQ. The CDR3 spans 13 residues. With 6 bases removed from V and 0 bases from J, the gap between germline ends came to 9 bases. The CDR3 reads CASKLNLNTEAFF. CDR3 sequence (DNA): TGCGCCAGCAAGCTCAACTTGAACACTGAAGCTTTCTTT.

J is TRBJ1-1 and V is TRBV5-1, with unresolved D. The germline V gene encodes CDR1 SGHRS and CDR2 YFSETQ. This CDR3 is 16 amino acids long. Trimming left V 4 bases short and J 4 bases short, with 20 bases between. The CDR3 nucleotides read TGCGCCAGCAGCCCGAAGTGGACGGCCGAGGGCACTGAAGCTTTCTTT. Translated, it gives CASSPKWTAEGTEAFF.

The rearrangement links TRBV4-2 to TRBJ2-5; 11 bases agree with TRBD2. This CDR3 is 18 amino acids long. J was trimmed by 1 base and V by 0 bases; bases with no gene match: 7. The germline V gene encodes CDR1 LGHNA and CDR2 YNFKEQ. The CDR3 here is CASSQDLGLADLQETQYF. The CDR3, as DNA: TGTGCCAGCAGCCAAGATCTGGGACTAGCGGACCTCCAAGAGACCCAGTACTTC.

The gene calls are TRBV30 and TRBJ2-3; D might be TRBD1 (5 bases). The germline V and J ends were trimmed by 3 bases and 1 base, with 8 bases remaining between them. Per the germline V gene, CDR1 is GTSNPN and CDR2 is SVGIG (reference sequence). The CDR3 length is 13 residues. CDR3 protein: CAWRGVGTDTQYF. The CDR3 DNA reads as TGTGCCTGGAGAGGGGTGGGCACAGATACGCAGTATTTT.

The CDR3 protein is CATSRDQMGLGDEKLFF. The CDR3 DNA reads TGTGCCACCAGCAGAGATCAAATGGGTCTTGGGGATGAAAAACTGTTTTTT. The V call is TRBV15, the J call TRBJ1-4; D is uncertain. The CDR3 is 17 amino acids. Germline V gives CDR1 LNHNV, CDR2 YYDKDF (reference sequence). Trimming stripped 0 bases from V and 6 bases from J, with 17 bases between.